The present entry profiles one T cell receptor beta chain with its context. This record belongs to a study of blood T cell repertoires in COVID-19. Study context: Samples came from the United States, Italy and Spain, spanning acute and convalescent COVID-19. Sources were T cells, B-cell-depleted T cells, or PBMCs; the material itself was cDNA or gDNA.

V was shortened by 3 bases and J by 5 bases, with 10 bases between the two germline ends. This CDR3 region has 13 residues. Source study methods: For nucleated cells, counts were estimated from reference gene primer amplification. The repertoire was sequenced with immunoSEQ multiplex PCR; TCRdb's copy has only in-frame clones and lacks some. Clonal size and the V and J genes are those of that table, whereas D and trimming came from the DNA. The data show 300,000 to 350,000 clones, around 90% seen once. The TCR was taken from a man younger than 45 with COVID-19, enrolled during active disease. The sample was peripheral blood. V gene TRBV12-3 or TRBV12-4 combines with J gene TRBJ1-1; D is ambiguous. The CDR3 bases are TGTGCCAGCAGTTTGGTAGGGAGGACTGAAGCTTTCTTT. It translates to CASSLVGRTEAFF.